This T cell receptor (beta chain) was obtained from a study of T cells in pancreatic ductal adenocarcinoma. Study conclusions and caveats: Mean clonality was about 0.11 in tumors and roughly 0.067 in blood, not significantly different. Tumor samples had fewer productive templates and about 8-fold fewer unique clonotypes than blood. Comparisons of tumor and blood clonality may show falsely lower tumor diversity.

This clone was picked up a small number of times. What it recognizes is unknown. The method was immunoSEQ multiplex PCR; TCRdb's version includes in-frame clones alone and lacks a portion of them. The sample includes over 7,500 clones, around nine tenths of them seen just once. Selected pancreatic ductal adenocarcinoma patients had undergone surgery without neoadjuvant therapy. Source material: PBMCs. The clonotype comes from a human donor with pancreatic ductal adenocarcinoma.

CDR3 in DNA: TGTGCCAGCAGCTTGGGGACCCAGGGCGGAAACACCATATATTTT. Protein product: CASSLGTQGGNTIYF. The chain combines TRBV5-4 with TRBJ1-3, with D possibly matching TRBD1 (5 bases). The germline gives CDR1 SGHNT, CDR2 YYREEE (reference sequence). CDR3 length: 15 amino acids. V lost 0 bases and J 4 bases, leaving 11 bases between the germline ends. The variable domain in full, completed from reference TRBV5-4 and TRBJ1-3, reads ETGVTQSPTHLIKTRGQQVTLRCSSQSGHNTVSWYQQALGQGPQFIFQYYREEENGRGNFPPRFSGLQFPNYSSELNVNALELDDSALYLCASSLGTQGGNTIYFGEGSWLTVV.